Shown below are 18 T cell receptor beta chains from a single sample sequenced in a study of neurological immune-mediated disorders. Time point indicated: longitudinal time-point 3. A single record per CDR3 protein comes from TCRdb applying MiXCR to the 5' RACE reads. The sample carries fewer than 85,000 distinct CDR3 sequences, 4.3% recorded once. Material: PBMCs. The receptors come from a woman aged 55-70 years with multiple sclerosis.

This clonotype has a count of ten or more. The J gene is TRBJ2-5, the V gene TRBV10-3, with 9 bases lining up with TRBD2. V shed 2 bases and J 2 bases; nucleotides not matched to a gene: 6. Germline loops: CDR1 ENHRY, CDR2 SYGVKD. This CDR3 is built from 16 residues. The CDR3 is CAISERASGVQETQYF. CDR3 DNA sequence: TGTGCCATCAGTGAGAGGGCTAGCGGGGTGCAAGAGACCCAGTACTTC.

This clonotype was counted ten times or more. CDR3 region: CASSPFRDRVGNTEAFF. The DNA for the CDR3 is TGTGCCAGCAGTCCATTCCGGGACAGGGTGGGGAACACTGAAGCTTTCTTT. This chain joins TRBV14 and TRBJ1-1, with 9 bases aligning to TRBD1. The CDR3 length is 17 residues. CDR1 SGHDN and CDR2 FVKESK come from the germline V gene. Losses at the gene ends were 6 bases for V and 1 base for J; bases not matched to a gene: 12.

This clonotype was observed many times. The chain combines TRBV6-1 with TRBJ1-2, with TRBD1 matching over 7 bases. Trimming at V came to 5 bases and at J to 5 bases, leaving 5 bases not matched to a gene. Germline CDR1 MNHNS, CDR2 SASEGT. The CDR3 has 13 residues. This chain's CDR3 is CASSPAGGYGYTF. The CDR3, as DNA: TGTGCCAGCAGTCCGGCAGGGGGATATGGCTACACCTTC.

This clonotype has a count of ten or more. The V gene is TRBV20-1, the J gene TRBJ2-2, with 10 bases identical to TRBD2. This CDR3 is 15 amino acids long. In germline, CDR1 is DFQATT, CDR2 SNEGSKA (reference sequence). J lost 1 base, V lost 6 bases, and 5 bases had no gene match. CDR3 amino acids: CSASGLAVNTGELFF. CDR3 DNA sequence: TGCAGTGCCTCAGGACTAGCGGTGAACACCGGGGAGCTGTTTTTT.

Ten or more counts support this clonotype. The J gene is TRBJ2-7, the V gene TRBV5-6; D may be TRBD1 (7 bases). Per the germline V gene, CDR1 is SGHDT and CDR2 is YYEEEE. V was cut by 2 bases and J by 6 bases, with 18 bases left in between. CDR3 length: 15 residues. DNA of the CDR3: TGTGCCAGCAGCTTCGGGGGACAGCTGCTTATCGAGCAGTACTTC. It encodes CASSFGGQLLIEQYF.

In this sample, this clonotype turned up many times. The chain has TRBV4-1 and TRBJ2-1; a weak D match, TRBD2 (6 bases). Trimming shortened V by 3 bases and J by 2 bases, and 14 bases separated the two germline ends. The CDR3 loop spans 16 amino acids. Germline V lookup: CDR1 MGHRA, CDR2 YSYEKL. The CDR3: CASSQIRLVAYNEQFF. The CDR3 coding sequence is TGCGCCAGCAGCCAGATTAGACTAGTCGCCTACAATGAGCAGTTCTTC.

This clonotype appeared many times. The gene calls are TRBV20-1 and TRBJ1-2; D remains unclear. This CDR3 comprises 13 residues. V lost 1 base and J 8 bases, leaving 14 bases between the germline ends. Germline CDR1 and CDR2: DFQATT and SNEGSKA (reference sequence). CDR3 nucleotide sequence: TGCAGTGCTAGAGCCGAGACTGGCCGAGGCTACACCTTC. Protein sequence: CSARAETGRGYTF.

This clonotype was counted ten times or more. The chain links TRBV5-1 to TRBJ2-7; 8 nucleotides line up with TRBD1. The V gene's germline CDR1 is SGHRS and CDR2 YFSETQ. CDR3 size: 15 residues. Trimming removed 4 bases from V and 4 bases from J; junction bases left unmatched: 10. DNA of the CDR3: TGCGCCAGCAGCACCCTGTCCAGGGGGCGGTACGAGCAGTACTTC. Encoded protein: CASSTLSRGRYEQYF. The variable domain in full, with the rest retrieved from reference TRBV5-1 and TRBJ2-7, is KAGVTQTPRYLIKTRGQQVTLSCSPISGHRSVSWYQQTPGQGLQFLFEYFSETQRNKGNFPGRFSGRQFSNSRSEMNVSTLELGDSALYLCASSTLSRGRYEQYFGPGTRLTVT.

This clonotype was detected ten times or more. CDR3: CASSLAGPSQETQYF. CDR3 coding DNA: TGCGCCAGCAGCCTGGCGGGCCCGAGTCAAGAGACCCAGTACTTC. The chain recombines TRBV5-1 with TRBJ2-5; perhaps TRBD2 as D (5 bases). There are 15 residues in the CDR3. The germline V gene has CDR1 SGHRS and CDR2 YFSETQ. Trimming took off 4 bases at V and 2 bases at J, with 15 bases between the two ends.

Ten or more counts support this clonotype. The chain recombines TRBV7-8 with TRBJ2-1, with 9 bases fitting TRBD2. The CDR3 contains 16 residues. V lost 0 bases, J lost 5 bases, and 5 bases stayed unmatched. Germline CDR1 SGHVS, CDR2 FQNEAQ. CDR3: CASSLAWRGGNNEQFF. In nucleotides, the CDR3 is TGTGCCAGCAGCTTAGCTTGGCGGGGGGGCAACAATGAGCAGTTCTTC.

This clonotype was seen at least ten times. V usage is TRBV7-2 and J usage is TRBJ2-1; maybe TRBD2 (5 bases). The CDR3 sequence is 13 residues long. Deletions cut 5 bases from V and 12 bases from J, with 17 bases between. The germline V gene encodes CDR1 SGHTA and CDR2 FQGNSA. The CDR3 reads CASSTQEGSGQFF. In DNA form, the CDR3 reads TGTGCCAGCAGCACACAAGAGGGATCGGGGCAGTTCTTC. Using reference TRBV7-2 and TRBJ2-1 for the parts outside the CDR3, the full variable domain is GAGVSQSPSNKVTEKGKDVELRCDPISGHTALYWYRQSLGQGLEFLIYFQGNSAPDKSGLPSDRFSAERTGGSVSTLTIQRTQQEDSAVYLCASSTQEGSGQFFGPGTRLTVL.

This clonotype was observed at least ten times. The V call is TRBV20-1, the J call TRBJ2-5, with D hard to call. The CDR3 covers 13 residues. V shed 5 bases and J shed 4 bases, with 14 bases lying between them. Germline lookup yields CDR1 DFQATT and CDR2 SNEGSKA (reference sequence). The DNA for the CDR3 is TGCAGTGCTCCTCCGGGTAGCCCAGAGACCCAGTACTTC. Amino acid sequence: CSAPPGSPETQYF.

In this sample, this clonotype turned up many times. The gene calls are TRBV5-1 and TRBJ2-7; TRBD1 or TRBD2 may be the D gene (5 bases each). The germline V gene encodes CDR1 SGHRS and CDR2 YFSETQ. This CDR3 spans 14 amino acids. Trimming removed 4 bases from V and 2 bases from J, with 13 bases in between. This chain's CDR3 is CASSPGTTTYEQYF. The CDR3 region has the DNA TGCGCCAGCAGCCCGGGGACGACAACCTACGAGCAGTACTTC.

This clonotype was seen ten or more times. This chain joins TRBV27 and TRBJ1-2; D might be TRBD1 (6 bases). V gave up 1 base and J gave up 4 bases, with 13 bases separating them. Germline CDR1 reads MNHEY; CDR2 reads SMNVEV (reference sequence). The CDR3 runs to 15 residues. The DNA for the CDR3 is TGTGCCAGCAGTTTATTCTTGGGGGGCGGCTATGGCTACACCTTC. Translating gives CASSLFLGGGYGYTF.

This clonotype was detected ten times or more. V usage is TRBV6-5 and J usage is TRBJ2-6; maybe TRBD1 (5 bases). This CDR3 comprises 16 residues. V lost 5 bases to trimming and J lost 0 bases, with 11 bases between them. Germline CDR1 reads MNHEY; CDR2 reads SVGAGI. The DNA of the CDR3 is TGTGCCAGCAGTGACGACAGAACCTCTGGGGCCAACGTCCTGACTTTC. Its protein product is CASSDDRTSGANVLTF.

This clonotype was detected ten times or more. The J gene is TRBJ1-4, the V gene TRBV3-1; TRBD1 matches at 7 bases. With V trimmed by 2 bases and J by 8 bases, 5 bases remained unmatched. In germline, CDR1 is LGHDT, CDR2 YNNKEL (reference sequence). The CDR3 covers 14 residues. CDR3 nucleotides: TGTGCCAGCAGCCAACCAGGGGGGGGCGAAAAACTGTTTTTT. It is translated as CASSQPGGGEKLFF.

This clonotype was detected many times. The rearrangement joins TRBV14 to TRBJ2-1; 7 bases fit TRBD1. The CDR3 runs to 13 residues. The V gene's germline CDR1 is SGHDN and CDR2 FVKESK. Trimming at V came to 4 bases and at J to 7 bases, leaving 4 bases not matched to a gene. This CDR3 reads CASSRQGWNEQFF. The CDR3 DNA sequence: TGTGCCAGCAGCCGACAGGGTTGGAATGAGCAGTTCTTC.

This clonotype appeared many times. CDR3 in amino acids: CASSPGHNQPQHF. CDR3 DNA sequence: TGTGCCAGCAGCCCCGGCCACAATCAGCCCCAGCATTTT. J is TRBJ1-5 and V is TRBV5-5; no firm D call. Germline V gene data show CDR1 as SGHKS and CDR2 as YYEKEE (reference sequence). CDR3 size: 13 residues. Deletions cut 4 bases from V and 3 bases from J, with 8 bases between.